This TCR beta chain was found in a study of shared clonotypes between healthy human individuals. Findings of the study overall: Naive subsets generally had larger estimated richness than memory subsets.

The naive CD8 subset, CD45RO-negative cells positively selected for CCR7, excluded terminally differentiated effector memory CD45RA+ cells. Per germline, CDR1 PRHDT and CDR2 FYEKMQ (reference sequence). The CDR3 sequence is 16 residues long. The junction had 14 bases not matched to a gene; V was cut back by 7 bases and J by 7 bases. The assay was immunoSEQ multiplex PCR, and TCRdb's table has in-frame clones only and misses some. The sample includes about 2,200,000 clones, about 92% of them seen just once. The count of this clone is one. No antigen is known for it. The source is a young man in good health. Some clones in this sample may be carry-over from other donors' samples. The material sequenced was naive CD8+ T cells from PBMCs. The V gene is TRBV13, the J gene TRBJ2-2; 8 bases fit TRBD2. The chain's CDR3 is CASTTRSGRLIGELFF. The CDR3, as DNA: TGTGCCAGCACGACGAGGAGCGGGAGACTGATCGGGGAGCTGTTTTTT.